The rows below give T cell receptor beta chains drawn from one sample of a study of T cells in Graves' hyperthyroidism and ophthalmopathy. TCRdb reprocessed the multiplex PCR reads with MiXCR, giving one entry per CDR3 protein. The data contain some 600,000 distinct CDR3 sequences, over 11% of them singletons. What was sequenced was blood. These receptors were taken from a woman under 40 with Graves' hyperthyroidism that later progressed to Graves' ophthalmopathy. Each CDR3 is given with its conserved first and last residue. D genes are given only for firm matches. Some rows mark clone size as missing; the rest say once, few, many or name a class of expanded clone.

CDR3 protein: CASSFELADPYEQYF
CDR3 DNA: TGTGCCAGCAGTTTTGAACTAGCGGACCCTTACGAGCAGTACTTC
V gene: TRBV12-3/TRBV12-4
clone size: many
D gene: TRBD2
J gene: TRBJ2-7

CDR3 protein: CATSDAGGAGEQFF
CDR3 DNA: TGTGCCACCAGTGATGCCGGGGGGGCTGGTGAGCAGTTCTTC
V gene: TRBV24-1
clone size: -
D gene: TRBD2
J gene: TRBJ2-1

CDR3 protein: CASSPRMGITDTQYF
CDR3 DNA: TGTGCCAGCAGCCCCCGGATGGGGATCACAGATACGCAGTATTTT
V gene: TRBV11-3
clone size: many
D gene: -
J gene: TRBJ2-3

CDR3 protein: CAWRDSSSSGNTIYF
CDR3 DNA: TGTGCCTGGAGAGACAGTTCTAGCTCTGGAAACACCATATATTTT
V gene: TRBV30
clone size: many
D gene: -
J gene: TRBJ1-3

CDR3 protein: CASRGGAPNSDGYTF
CDR3 DNA: TGTGCCAGCAGAGGGGGGGCCCCCAATTCGGATGGCTACACCTTC
V gene: TRBV28
clone size: many
D gene: -
J gene: TRBJ1-2

CDR3 protein: CASSPPSGGTEAFF
CDR3 DNA: TGTGCCAGCTCACCACCGAGCGGAGGGACTGAAGCTTTCTTT
V gene: TRBV18
clone size: many
D gene: -
J gene: TRBJ1-1

CDR3 protein: CSASDARRNTEAFF
CDR3 DNA: TGCAGTGCTTCGGACGCTAGGAGGAACACTGAAGCTTTCTTT
V gene: TRBV20-1
clone size: many
D gene: -
J gene: TRBJ1-1

CDR3 protein: CSAALTGKTDTQYF
CDR3 DNA: TGCAGTGCTGCGCTGACAGGGAAGACAGATACGCAGTATTTT
V gene: TRBV20-1
clone size: few
D gene: TRBD1
J gene: TRBJ2-3

CDR3 protein: CASSLSGYNQPQHF
CDR3 DNA: TGTGCCAGCAGTTTAAGTGGGTACAATCAGCCCCAGCATTTT
V gene: TRBV28
clone size: many
D gene: -
J gene: TRBJ1-5

CDR3 protein: CASSLENGRGGIGTEAFF
CDR3 DNA: TGTGCCAGCAGCTTGGAAAACGGTCGAGGGGGAATAGGAACTGAAGCTTTCTTT
V gene: TRBV5-6
clone size: many
D gene: -
J gene: TRBJ1-1

CDR3 protein: CARSLQGPVGYTF
CDR3 DNA: TGTGCCCGCAGTTTACAAGGCCCTGTTGGCTACACCTTC
V gene: TRBV28
clone size: -
D gene: -
J gene: TRBJ1-2

CDR3 protein: CSVEGGEAFF
CDR3 DNA: TGCAGCGTTGAAGGGGGTGAAGCTTTCTTT
V gene: TRBV29-1
clone size: many
D gene: -
J gene: TRBJ1-1

CDR3 protein: CASRKQGANGYTF
CDR3 DNA: TGTGCCAGCAGAAAACAGGGGGCGAATGGCTACACCTTC
V gene: TRBV9
clone size: many
D gene: TRBD1
J gene: TRBJ1-2

CDR3 protein: CASSLAGSNTEVFF
CDR3 DNA: TGTGCCAGCAGCTTAGCCGGTTCGAACACTGAAGTTTTCTTT
V gene: TRBV7-9
clone size: -
D gene: -
J gene: TRBJ1-1

CDR3 protein: CSGSGGPGYTF
CDR3 DNA: TGCAGTGGCTCGGGGGGACCTGGCTACACCTTC
V gene: TRBV20-1
clone size: many
D gene: -
J gene: TRBJ1-2

CDR3 protein: CASRHSALAGVVNEQFF
CDR3 DNA: TGTGCCAGCAGACACTCCGCCCTAGCGGGAGTCGTCAATGAGCAGTTCTTC
V gene: TRBV6-1
clone size: many
D gene: TRBD2
J gene: TRBJ2-1

CDR3 protein: CASRGGGAGGNTIYF
CDR3 DNA: TGTGCCAGCCGAGGCGGGGGCGCGGGAGGAAACACCATATATTTT
V gene: TRBV28
clone size: many
D gene: -
J gene: TRBJ1-3

CDR3 protein: CSAERSNTGELFF
CDR3 DNA: TGCAGTGCGGAGCGTTCGAACACCGGGGAGCTGTTTTTT
V gene: TRBV20-1
clone size: few
D gene: -
J gene: TRBJ2-2

CDR3 protein: CASSLGQGVREQFF
CDR3 DNA: TGTGCCAGCAGCTTGGGACAGGGGGTACGTGAGCAGTTCTTC
V gene: TRBV9
clone size: -
D gene: TRBD1
J gene: TRBJ2-1

CDR3 protein: CASTHQTGYEQYF
CDR3 DNA: TGTGCCAGCACCCACCAGACAGGCTACGAGCAGTACTTC
V gene: TRBV28
clone size: few
D gene: -
J gene: TRBJ2-7

CDR3 protein: CASSYSGFEAFF
CDR3 DNA: TGTGCCAGCAGTTACTCGGGCTTTGAAGCTTTCTTT
V gene: TRBV6-2/TRBV6-3
clone size: -
D gene: -
J gene: TRBJ1-1

CDR3 protein: CASSPPGTRAGELFF
CDR3 DNA: TGTGCCAGTAGCCCCCCGGGGACGCGAGCCGGGGAGCTGTTTTTT
V gene: TRBV19
clone size: many
D gene: -
J gene: TRBJ2-2

CDR3 protein: CASSLVVPPGSTEAFF
CDR3 DNA: TGTGCCAGCAGCTTAGTAGTTCCTCCGGGGAGCACTGAAGCTTTCTTT
V gene: TRBV11-2
clone size: -
D gene: -
J gene: TRBJ1-1

CDR3 protein: CASSTGTSGNNEQFF
CDR3 DNA: TGTGCCAGCAGCACCGGGACTAGCGGAAACAATGAGCAGTTCTTC
V gene: TRBV25-1
clone size: many
D gene: TRBD2
J gene: TRBJ2-1

CDR3 protein: CASRPNGETQYF
CDR3 DNA: TGTGCCAGCAGACCCAATGGGGAGACCCAGTACTTC
V gene: TRBV2
clone size: many
D gene: -
J gene: TRBJ2-5

CDR3 protein: CSAKRGSGMSPRETQYF
CDR3 DNA: TGCAGTGCAAAGAGAGGTAGCGGGATGTCGCCTCGGGAGACCCAGTACTTC
V gene: TRBV20-1
clone size: many
D gene: TRBD2
J gene: TRBJ2-5

CDR3 protein: CASSDRLAGVGTDTQYF
CDR3 DNA: TGTGCCAGCAGCGATAGACTAGCGGGAGTAGGGACAGATACGCAGTATTTT
V gene: TRBV6-2/TRBV6-3
clone size: -
D gene: TRBD2
J gene: TRBJ2-3

CDR3 protein: CAISPGTGTNEQYF
CDR3 DNA: TGTGCCATCAGTCCAGGGACAGGGACCAACGAGCAGTACTTC
V gene: TRBV10-3
clone size: many
D gene: TRBD1
J gene: TRBJ2-7

CDR3 protein: CASSLADLVGEQYF
CDR3 DNA: TGTGCCAGCAGCTTGGCCGACCTGGTCGGCGAGCAGTACTTC
V gene: TRBV7-9
clone size: many
D gene: -
J gene: TRBJ2-7

CDR3 protein: CASSLRDSDYEQYF
CDR3 DNA: TGTGCCAGCAGCCTCCGGGACAGTGACTACGAGCAGTACTTC
V gene: TRBV12-3/TRBV12-4
clone size: many
D gene: TRBD1
J gene: TRBJ2-7

CDR3 protein: CTSSEPRDVGNEKLFF
CDR3 DNA: TGTACCAGCAGCGAACCCAGGGATGTTGGAAATGAAAAACTGTTTTTT
V gene: TRBV7-9
clone size: -
D gene: -
J gene: TRBJ1-4

CDR3 protein: CASSYSSLWTGNIRTEAFF
CDR3 DNA: TGTGCCAGCAGTTACTCGTCCCTCTGGACAGGGAATATTAGGACTGAAGCTTTCTTT
V gene: TRBV6-5
clone size: few
D gene: TRBD1
J gene: TRBJ1-1

CDR3 protein: CAWSVRRHDEKLFF
CDR3 DNA: TGTGCCTGGAGTGTACGACGACACGATGAAAAACTGTTTTTT
V gene: TRBV30
clone size: -
D gene: -
J gene: TRBJ1-4

CDR3 protein: CASSSTSDYFNEQFF
CDR3 DNA: TGTGCCAGCAGCTCGACTTCGGACTACTTCAATGAGCAGTTCTTC
V gene: TRBV11-2
clone size: -
D gene: -
J gene: TRBJ2-1

CDR3 protein: CASSLGIDPEAFF
CDR3 DNA: TGTGCCAGCAGTCTTGGAATCGACCCTGAAGCTTTCTTT
V gene: TRBV28
clone size: many
D gene: -
J gene: TRBJ1-1

CDR3 protein: CATGGSPYEQYF
CDR3 DNA: TGTGCCACCGGGGGCAGTCCCTACGAGCAGTACTTC
V gene: TRBV24-1
clone size: many
D gene: -
J gene: TRBJ2-7

CDR3 protein: CSASPPSPHYEQYF
CDR3 DNA: TGCAGTGCTAGCCCCCCTAGCCCACACTACGAGCAGTACTTC
V gene: TRBV20-1
clone size: -
D gene: -
J gene: TRBJ2-7

CDR3 protein: CASMTSKETQYF
CDR3 DNA: TGTGCCAGCATGACCAGCAAAGAGACCCAGTACTTC
V gene: TRBV2
clone size: -
D gene: -
J gene: TRBJ2-5

CDR3 protein: CSVEEGLATDTQYF
CDR3 DNA: TGCAGCGTTGAAGAGGGACTAGCGACAGATACGCAGTATTTT
V gene: TRBV29-1
clone size: many
D gene: TRBD2
J gene: TRBJ2-3

CDR3 protein: CASSPTSPLYEQYF
CDR3 DNA: TGTGCCAGCAGTCCCACCTCTCCTCTCTACGAGCAGTACTTC
V gene: TRBV27
clone size: many
D gene: -
J gene: TRBJ2-7

CDR3 protein: CASSEQGPSYEQYF
CDR3 DNA: TGTGCCAGCAGTGAACAGGGGCCCTCCTACGAGCAGTACTTC
V gene: TRBV6-1
clone size: many
D gene: -
J gene: TRBJ2-7

CDR3 protein: CASSELAGGDNEQFF
CDR3 DNA: TGCGCCAGCAGTGAGCTAGCGGGAGGAGACAATGAGCAGTTCTTC
V gene: TRBV10-2
clone size: many
D gene: TRBD2
J gene: TRBJ2-1

CDR3 protein: CASSPGRTEGNTIYF
CDR3 DNA: TGTGCCAGCAGCCCTGGCAGGACAGAGGGAAACACCATATATTTT
V gene: TRBV3-1
clone size: -
D gene: -
J gene: TRBJ1-3

CDR3 protein: CASSYSGVMVTGQPQHF
CDR3 DNA: TGTGCCAGCAGTTACTCGGGCGTCATGGTTACTGGGCAGCCCCAGCATTTT
V gene: TRBV6-2/TRBV6-3
clone size: -
D gene: -
J gene: TRBJ1-5

CDR3 protein: CASSPTDQPQHF
CDR3 DNA: TGTGCCAGCAGCCCGACAGATCAGCCCCAGCATTTT
V gene: TRBV11-2
clone size: many
D gene: -
J gene: TRBJ1-5

CDR3 protein: CASRAGQSATNEKLFF
CDR3 DNA: TGTGCCAGTAGGGCCGGACAGAGTGCAACTAATGAAAAACTGTTTTTT
V gene: TRBV19
clone size: many
D gene: -
J gene: TRBJ1-4

CDR3 protein: CASTPKGPGEQFF
CDR3 DNA: TGTGCCAGCACTCCAAAGGGGCCGGGTGAGCAGTTCTTC
V gene: TRBV12-3/TRBV12-4
clone size: -
D gene: -
J gene: TRBJ2-1

CDR3 protein: CASSYRPGGTDTQYF
CDR3 DNA: TGTGCCAGCAGTTACCGCCCGGGGGGCACAGATACGCAGTATTTT
V gene: TRBV6-6
clone size: many
D gene: -
J gene: TRBJ2-3

CDR3 protein: CASSLDRGPQYF
CDR3 DNA: TGCGCCAGCAGCCTCGACAGGGGGCCCCAGTACTTC
V gene: TRBV4-1
clone size: few
D gene: TRBD1
J gene: TRBJ2-5

CDR3 protein: CASSPTGQPTEAFF
CDR3 DNA: TGCGCCAGCAGCCCAACGGGACAGCCTACTGAAGCTTTCTTT
V gene: TRBV5-1
clone size: many
D gene: TRBD1
J gene: TRBJ1-1

CDR3 protein: CASSSDSLYQPQHF
CDR3 DNA: TGTGCCAGCAGTTCGGACAGCCTCTATCAGCCCCAGCATTTT
V gene: TRBV7-9
clone size: -
D gene: -
J gene: TRBJ1-5

CDR3 protein: CASSQASGNEQFF
CDR3 DNA: TGCGCCAGCAGCCAGGCCAGCGGCAATGAGCAGTTCTTC
V gene: TRBV7-2
clone size: few
D gene: -
J gene: TRBJ2-1

CDR3 protein: CASSSTGLYDQPQHF
CDR3 DNA: TGTGCCAGCAGCTCGACTGGACTCTACGACCAGCCCCAGCATTTT
V gene: TRBV7-9
clone size: few
D gene: -
J gene: TRBJ1-5